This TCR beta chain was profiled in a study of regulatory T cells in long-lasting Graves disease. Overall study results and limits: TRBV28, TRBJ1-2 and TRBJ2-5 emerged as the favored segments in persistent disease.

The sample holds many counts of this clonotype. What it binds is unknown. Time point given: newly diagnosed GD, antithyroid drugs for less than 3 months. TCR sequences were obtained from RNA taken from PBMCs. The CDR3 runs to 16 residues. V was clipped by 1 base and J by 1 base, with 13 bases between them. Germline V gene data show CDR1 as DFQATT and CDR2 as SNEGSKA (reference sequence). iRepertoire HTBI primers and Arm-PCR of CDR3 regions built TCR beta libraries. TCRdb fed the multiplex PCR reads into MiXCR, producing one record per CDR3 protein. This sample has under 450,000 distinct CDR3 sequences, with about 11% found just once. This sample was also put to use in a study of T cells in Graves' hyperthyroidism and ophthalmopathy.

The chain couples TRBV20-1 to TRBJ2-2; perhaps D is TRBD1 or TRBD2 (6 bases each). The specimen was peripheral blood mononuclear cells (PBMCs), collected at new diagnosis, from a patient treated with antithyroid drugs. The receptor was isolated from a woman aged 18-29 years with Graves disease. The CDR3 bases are TGCAGTGCTAGAGGAGTAGAGGGGGGGAACACCGGGGAGCTGTTTTTT. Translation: CSARGVEGGNTGELFF.